The rows below give T cell receptor beta chains drawn from one sample of a study of cytomegalovirus exposure and HLA in healthy donors. The data were produced by immunoSEQ multiplex PCR, yet TCRdb's version contains in-frame clones alone and is incomplete. There are 90,000 to 100,000 clones in the sample; roughly 90% occur only once, and 6.3% lies in the top ten. The source material was PBMCs. The receptors were gathered from a young man in good health and CMV-seropositive. Both conserved end residues are part of each CDR3. A D gene is named only where the DNA matches it firmly. Some rows mark clone size as missing; the rest say once, few, many or name a class of expanded clone.

D gene	V gene	J gene	clone size	CDR3 DNA	CDR3 protein
.	TRBV4-2	TRBJ1-1	.	TGTGCCAGCAGCCAAGTGTCGGGAGATGAAGCTTTCTTT	CASSQVSGDEAFF
.	TRBV7-2	TRBJ1-1	.	TGTGCCAGCAGCCCAACTAACACTGAAGCTTTCTTT	CASSPTNTEAFF
TRBD2	TRBV9	TRBJ2-1	.	TGTGCCAGCAGCCCCGGGGCGCGGGGGGTATACAATGAGCAGTTCTTC	CASSPGARGVYNEQFF
.	TRBV7-9	TRBJ2-7	few	TGTGCCAGCAGCTTAATGAGTTACTACGAGCAGTACTTC	CASSLMSYYEQYF
.	TRBV29-1	TRBJ1-5	.	TGCAGCGTTGAGAGGACAGATAGCAATCAGCCCCAGCATTTT	CSVERTDSNQPQHF
TRBD2	TRBV7-6	TRBJ2-1	.	TGTGCCAGCAGCTTATATTTAGCCCAAACTAGCGAACGAAACAATGAGCAGTTCTTC	CASSLYLAQTSERNNEQFF
TRBD1	TRBV12-5	TRBJ2-2	.	TGTGCTAGTGGCCGAGGGACAGGGGGCACCGGGGAGCTGTTTTTT	CASGRGTGGTGELFF
TRBD2	TRBV7-3	TRBJ2-5	.	TGTGCCAGCAGCAGGCTGGCGGGGGGCATGGAGACCCAGTACTTC	CASSRLAGGMETQYF
.	TRBV10-1	TRBJ1-3	.	TGCGCCAGCAGTGAGGGAGTCAACACCATATATTTT	CASSEGVNTIYF
.	TRBV5-6	TRBJ1-5	.	TGTGCCAGCAGCTTGGGGGCAGCCTATCAGCCCCAGCATTTT	CASSLGAAYQPQHF
TRBD2	TRBV5-6	TRBJ2-1	.	TGTGCCAGCACCGAAACCGGGACTAGTGCCAATGAGCAGTTCTTC	CASTETGTSANEQFF